This T cell receptor beta chain was sequenced for a study of PD-L1 blockade in urothelial cancer. Whole-study context: Each blood sample yielded a median of about 150,000 T cells.

The repertoire was sequenced with immunoSEQ multiplex PCR; TCRdb's copy has only in-frame clones and lacks some. In the table there are 95,000 or so clones, roughly 84% of which are singletons. Deletions cut 0 bases from V and 4 bases from J, with 8 bases between. CDR1 SGHKS and CDR2 YYEKEE come from the germline V gene (reference sequence). The CDR3 consists of 15 residues. The time point is: pretreatment peripheral blood. To note about this clone: The same CDR3 is also encoded by other DNA sequences in this sample.

The specimen was PBMCs, collected around atezolizumab (anti-PD-L1) treatment. The V gene is TRBV5-5, the J gene TRBJ2-6; TRBD1 might be the D (5 bases). This sequence was found in a man in his fifties or sixties with urothelial cancer. CDR3 residues: CASSLVGAGANVLTF. DNA for the CDR3: TGTGCCAGCAGCTTGGTAGGGGCCGGGGCCAACGTCCTGACTTTC.